Shown below are 22 T cell receptor beta chains from a single sample sequenced in a study of regulatory T cells in long-lasting Graves disease. Researchers made TCR beta libraries by using iRepertoire HTBI primers and running Arm-PCR on CDR3 regions. Each CDR3 protein is one row after TCRdb ran MiXCR on the multiplex PCR reads. The sample consists of about 660,000 distinct CDR3 sequences, around 32% of them appearing once. Described time point: persistent/refractory GD, antithyroid drugs over 5 years with positive TRAb. Isolated PBMC RNA provided the starting material for the TCR library. Source: peripheral blood mononuclear cells (PBMCs), taken when the disease was refractory, from a patient treated with antithyroid drugs. Receptor source: a female donor with Graves disease.

The chain uses TRBV18 and TRBJ1-6, with 8 positions matching TRBD1. The junction had 3 bases not matched to a gene; V was cut back by 4 bases and J by 7 bases. The CDR3 consists of 14 residues. Germline CDR1 is KGHSH and CDR2 is LQKENI. The CDR3 DNA is TGTGCCAGCTCACGGGACAGGAGGAATTCACCCCTCCACTTT. This translates into CASSRDRRNSPLHF.

The chain has TRBV10-2 and TRBJ1-5; TRBD1 might be the D (5 bases). V shed 2 bases and J shed 7 bases, with 9 bases lying between them. The CDR3 is made up of 13 amino acids. The V gene's germline CDR1 is WSHSY and CDR2 SAAADI. CDR3: CASSERGRQPQHF. CDR3 DNA: TGCGCCAGCAGTGAGCGGGGGAGGCAGCCCCAGCATTTT.

This clonotype has a handful of counts. The V gene is TRBV7-3, the J gene TRBJ1-1; D call uncertain. Germline CDR1 is SGHTA and CDR2 is FQGTGA. This CDR3 region has 13 residues. With 2 bases removed from V and 2 bases from J, the gap between germline ends came to 6 bases. The CDR3 region has the DNA TGTGCCAGCAGCTTATTTACTAACACTGAAGCTTTCTTT. Translated: CASSLFTNTEAFF.

The rearrangement uses TRBV12-3 or TRBV12-4 and TRBJ1-5; D is unclear. The V gene lost 3 bases and the J gene lost 4 bases, with 13 bases spanning the gap. The CDR3 loop spans 15 amino acids. CDR3 coding DNA: TGTGCCAGCAGTTTGACCCCTCGGGGTAATCAGCCCCAGCATTTT. Translated, it gives CASSLTPRGNQPQHF.

This clonotype was counted at least ten times. The J gene is TRBJ1-2, the V gene TRBV28; no reliable D call. This CDR3 region has 12 residues. V was pared by 5 bases and J by 8 bases, with 12 bases between. Germline-derived CDR1 and CDR2 are MDHEN and SYDVKM. The CDR3 region is CASSIVQGGYTF. CDR3 coding DNA: TGTGCCAGCAGTATCGTCCAAGGAGGCTACACCTTC.

The V and J genes are TRBV19 and TRBJ2-5; weak D call: TRBD1 (6 bases). Per germline, CDR1 LNHDA and CDR2 SQIVND (reference sequence). The CDR3 spans 13 residues. The germline V and J ends were trimmed by 4 bases and 2 bases, with 8 bases remaining between them. The CDR3 DNA follows: TGTGCCAGTAGTACCGGACAGCAAGAGACCCAGTACTTC. Translating gives CASSTGQQETQYF.

V and J are TRBV5-5 and TRBJ1-2; possible D gene TRBD1, 6 bases. Germline V gene data show CDR1 as SGHKS and CDR2 as YYEKEE (reference sequence). Trimming stripped 6 bases from V and 4 bases from J, with 10 bases between. The length of the CDR3 is 12 residues. The CDR3, as DNA: TGTGCCAGCACAGGGGCTACCTATGGCTACACCTTC. Amino acids: CASTGATYGYTF.

This clonotype occurred a few times. The V gene is TRBV2, the J gene TRBJ2-3; D ambiguous. CDR1 and CDR2 (germline): SNHLY, FYNNEI. V lost 7 bases to trimming and J lost 4 bases, with 9 bases between them. The CDR3 spans 12 residues. The CDR3 region is CASNGVADTQYF. CDR3 bases: TGTGCCAGCAATGGGGTTGCAGATACGCAGTATTTT. The full variable domain, with the rest looked up from reference TRBV2 and TRBJ2-3, is EPEVTQTPSHQVTQMGQEVILRCVPISNHLYFYWYRQILGQKVEFLVSFYNNEISEKSEIFDDQFSVERPDGSNFTLKIRSTKLEDSAMYFCASNGVADTQYFGPGTRLTVL.

The chain combines TRBV5-4 with TRBJ1-2; D uncertain. V lost 0 bases and J lost 6, with 9 bases in between. Germline V CDR1 and CDR2: SGHNT, YYREEE (reference sequence). The CDR3 has 13 amino acids. CDR3 nucleotide sequence: TGTGCCAGCAGCTTGGCCGTCCCCGATGGCTACACCTTC. Translated, it gives CASSLAVPDGYTF.

The chain is built from TRBV6-1 and TRBJ1-5; D might be TRBD1 (5 bases). The CDR3 loop spans 15 amino acids. Between the trimmed V and J ends, which lost 0 bases and 5 bases, there was a span of 11 bases. The V gene's germline CDR1 is MNHNS and CDR2 SASEGT. CDR3 in amino acids: CASSEAPRGDQPQHF. In DNA, the CDR3 is TGTGCCAGCAGTGAAGCGCCCCGGGGCGATCAGCCCCAGCATTTT.

This clonotype was seen only a few times. The CDR3 protein is CSVEAWTGGYTF. DNA of the CDR3: TGCAGCGTTGAAGCTTGGACCGGTGGCTACACCTTC. V is TRBV29-1 and J is TRBJ1-2; D is uncertain. The CDR3 is made up of 12 amino acids. Germline loops: CDR1 SQVTM, CDR2 ANQGSEA. Trimming cost V 1 base and J 7 bases, with 10 bases left between them.

The chain combines TRBV9 with TRBJ1-3; TRBD1 might be the D (6 bases). The CDR3 is 16 residues long. CDR1 SGDLS and CDR2 YYNGEE come from the germline V gene. V lost 3 bases to trimming and J lost 2 bases, with 15 bases between them. The DNA of the CDR3 is TGTGCCAGCAGCGAGCACAGGGAAGAGGCTGGAAACACCATATATTTT. This codes for CASSEHREEAGNTIYF.

This clonotype was observed a few times. The chain employs TRBV7-3 and TRBJ1-1, with a possible D match to TRBD1 (6 bases). V was pared by 7 bases and J by 4 bases, with 13 bases between. Germline loops: CDR1 SGHTA, CDR2 FQGTGA. CDR3 length equals 13 residues. CDR3 loop: CASKDSPGTEAFF. The DNA of the CDR3 is TGTGCCAGCAAGGACAGTCCGGGCACTGAAGCTTTCTTT.

This clonotype has only a few counts. The chain carries TRBV2 and TRBJ1-2, with D unclear. The CDR3 loop spans 15 amino acids. The V and J ends lost 4 bases and 5 bases respectively, with 17 bases between them. Germline assignment: CDR1 SNHLY and CDR2 FYNNEI. This CDR3 reads CASSVGIILGYGYTF. In nucleotides, the CDR3 is TGTGCCAGCAGTGTGGGGATCATCCTGGGGTATGGCTACACCTTC.

This clonotype has only a few counts. This chain connects TRBV7-9 to TRBJ2-7; possibly TRBD2 for D (5 bases). This CDR3 has 15 residues. In germline, CDR1 is SEHNR, CDR2 FQNEAQ (reference sequence). The ends were cut back, 2 bases at V and 2 bases at J, with 13 bases in the middle. This CDR3 reads CASSLNPGYTYEQYF. The CDR3, as DNA: TGTGCCAGCAGCTTAAACCCGGGGTACACCTACGAGCAGTACTTC.

Comment on this clonotype: A junction end diverges from the germline sequence, so it may reflect a read error. The rearrangement joins TRBV12-3 or TRBV12-4 to TRBJ2-7; 10 bases line up with TRBD2. CDR3 length: 15 amino acids. The CDR3 is CAGSHPLAGVNEQYF. The CDR3, as DNA: TGTGCCGGCAGTCACCCCCTAGCGGGAGTTAACGAGCAGTACTTC.

CDR3 sequence: CASSFDGKNYGYTF. The CDR3 DNA sequence: TGTGCCAGCAGTTTTGACGGGAAGAACTATGGCTACACCTTC. The chain has TRBV27 and TRBJ1-2, with D uncertain. The CDR3 contains 14 residues. Germline lookup yields CDR1 MNHEY and CDR2 SMNVEV (reference sequence). V lost 3 bases, J lost 2 bases, and 10 bases lay in between.

In its sample, this clonotype was seen many times. The rearrangement links TRBV6-1 to TRBJ2-7; the match to TRBD2 covers 10 bases. This CDR3 comprises 14 residues. Germline V lookup: CDR1 MNHNS, CDR2 SASEGT. The V and J ends lost 2 bases and 7 bases, in that order; junction bases with no gene match: 5. The CDR3: CASSELAGGGEQYF. In nucleotides, the CDR3 is TGTGCCAGCAGTGAATTAGCGGGAGGAGGTGAGCAGTACTTC.

In this sample, this clonotype turned up many times. The chain employs TRBV11-2 and TRBJ2-7; 8 bases are shared with TRBD1. CDR1 is SGHAT, CDR2 FQNNGV, per germline. V trimming: 5 bases; J trimming: 2 bases; junction bases outside the gene matches: 5. The CDR3 consists of 14 residues. CDR3 sequence reads: CASSAGQGPYEQYF. CDR3 nucleotide sequence: TGTGCCAGCAGCGCTGGACAGGGTCCCTACGAGCAGTACTTC.

A single count supports this clonotype. The chain couples TRBV5-1 to TRBJ2-2; 8 bases fit TRBD2. The CDR3 runs to 13 residues. Trimming removed 6 bases from V and 5 bases from J; junction bases left unmatched: 3. Germline V gene lookup returns CDR1 SGHRS and CDR2 YFSETQ. Written as DNA, the CDR3 is TGCGCCAGCACCGCTAGCGGGACCGGGGAGCTGTTTTTT. Protein product: CASTASGTGELFF. The full variable domain, its missing parts supplied by reference TRBV5-1 and TRBJ2-2, is KAGVTQTPRYLIKTRGQQVTLSCSPISGHRSVSWYQQTPGQGLQFLFEYFSETQRNKGNFPGRFSGRQFSNSRSEMNVSTLELGDSALYLCASTASGTGELFFGEGSRLTVL.

Ten or more counts support this clonotype. The chain uses TRBV19 and TRBJ1-2; unclear D gene. The germline gives CDR1 LNHDA, CDR2 SQIVND (reference sequence). V was cut by 3 bases and J by 4 bases, with 12 bases left in between. The CDR3 spans 14 residues. CDR3 in DNA: TGTGCCAGTAGTATTTTATCGGGGAGCTATGGCTACACCTTC. Translation gives CASSILSGSYGYTF.

V is TRBV27 and J is TRBJ1-2; D ambiguous. The CDR3 consists of 13 residues. Germline-derived CDR1 and CDR2 are MNHEY and SMNVEV (reference sequence). With 3 bases removed from V and 9 bases from J, the gap between germline ends came to 14 bases. CDR3 nucleotides: TGTGCCAGCAGTTTTGGCGAGAGGATGAGCTACACCTTC. As protein: CASSFGERMSYTF.